Shown below are 17 T cell receptor beta chains from a single sample sequenced in a study of T cell repertoires in cytomegalovirus infection. These receptors are not linked to any known antigen. TCRdb itself ran the reads through MiXCR, one entry per CDR3 protein. The data contain nearly 700,000 distinct CDR3 sequences, about 30% of them seen just once; the ten biggest clones take up 15% to 20%. This material consisted of cultured PBMCs, taken from culture after CMV antigen stimulation. Every receptor here comes from a human donor in good health (CMV status not recorded). Some clones in this sample may be carry-over from other donors' samples.

This chain uses TRBV7-8 with TRBJ2-7; D gene uncertain. V lost 5 bases and J lost 6, with 17 bases in between. This CDR3 has 14 residues. The germline CDR1 and CDR2 sequences are SGHVS and FQNEAQ. The CDR3 loop reads CASSAASRGLEQYF. The CDR3 coding sequence is TGTGCCAGCAGCGCCGCGTCGCGCGGTCTCGAGCAGTACTTC.

The gene calls are TRBV19 and TRBJ2-1; TRBD2 matches at 12 bases. The CDR3 consists of 17 residues. Germline V gene data show CDR1 as LNHDA and CDR2 as SQIVND (reference sequence). The V segment lost 5 bases and the J segment 8 bases; nucleotides outside the gene matches: 13. The CDR3 DNA reads TGTGCCAGTAGTTTCTCCCGAAAAACTAGCGGGGGGTATGAGCAGTTCTTC. It codes for CASSFSRKTSGGYEQFF.

This clonotype was recorded a few times. V usage is TRBV14 and J usage is TRBJ2-6; 9 bases are a match to TRBD1. The CDR3 sequence is 17 residues long. Trimming cost V 5 bases and J 0 bases; bases outside gene matches: 5. Germline loops: CDR1 SGHDN, CDR2 FVKESK. In DNA, the CDR3 is TGTGCCAGCAGCGCGGGACAGGGCCGCTCTGGGGCCAACGTCCTGACTTTC. It encodes CASSAGQGRSGANVLTF. The full variable domain, completed using reference TRBV14 and TRBJ2-6, is EAGVTQFPSHSVIEKGQTVTLRCDPISGHDNLYWYRRVMGKEIKFLLHFVKESKQDESGMPNNRFLAERTGGTYSTLKVQPAELEDSGVYFCASSAGQGRSGANVLTFGAGSRLTVL.

This clonotype occurred a few times. This chain links TRBV7-2 with TRBJ2-7, with 13 bases aligning to TRBD2. Germline V gives CDR1 SGHTA, CDR2 FQGNSA. V lost 5 bases and J lost 6; bases outside the gene matches: 10. This CDR3 has 16 residues. The CDR3 is CASSIRTSGSKSEQYF. CDR3 sequence (DNA): TGTGCCAGCAGCATAAGGACTAGCGGGAGTAAGTCCGAGCAGTACTTC.

Written as DNA, the CDR3 is TGTGCCAGCACCCATCAGGGTCAAAACACTGAAGCTTTCTTT. The encoded protein is CASTHQGQNTEAFF. The chain employs TRBV7-2 and TRBJ1-1; D is perhaps TRBD1 (5 bases). V was trimmed by 7 bases and J by 2 bases, leaving 14 bases between them. Germline-derived CDR1 and CDR2 are SGHTA and FQGNSA. This CDR3 spans 14 amino acids. Variable domain in full (rest from reference TRBV7-2 and TRBJ1-1): GAGVSQSPSNKVTEKGKDVELRCDPISGHTALYWYRQSLGQGLEFLIYFQGNSAPDKSGLPSDRFSAERTGGSVSTLTIQRTQQEDSAVYLCASTHQGQNTEAFFGQGTRLTVV.

The chain employs TRBV5-6 and TRBJ2-7; no clear D gene. V lost 4 bases and J lost 3, with 17 bases in between. Germline V lookup: CDR1 SGHDT, CDR2 YYEEEE. The CDR3 spans 15 residues. CDR3 coding DNA: TGTGCCAGCAGCCCCTCAAGTGGGTTCGGCTACGAGCAGTACTTC. It is translated as CASSPSSGFGYEQYF.

The chain joins TRBV7-7 to TRBJ2-3; D is undetermined. The germline gives CDR1 SSHAT, CDR2 FNYEAQ (reference sequence). The V and J ends lost 5 bases and 5 bases respectively, with 11 bases between them. There are 13 residues in the CDR3. The DNA for the CDR3 is TGTGCCAGCAGCCCAAAAGTGGGAGATACGCAGTATTTT. This codes for CASSPKVGDTQYF.

The chain uses TRBV6-6 and TRBJ2-3, with TRBD2 identical over 8 bases. V gave up 5 bases and J gave up 6 bases; unmatched junction bases: 7. The CDR3 is 14 amino acids. Germline values: CDR1 MNHNY, CDR2 SVGAGI (reference sequence). For the CDR3, the DNA is TGTGCCAGCAGTCTGCGGGGGGAAGTGGATACGCAGTATTTT. Translation gives CASSLRGEVDTQYF.

A note on this clonotype: A read error may produce the germline difference seen at one junction end. J is TRBJ1-6 and V is TRBV6-5; 7 bases line up with TRBD1. The CDR3 has 16 amino acids. CDR1 is MNHEY and CDR2 is SVGAGI in the germline V gene. CDR3 loop: CASSYRGTAYNSPLLF. The DNA for the CDR3 is TGTGCCAGCAGTTACCGTGGGACAGCCTATAATTCACCCCTCCTTTTT.

The chain recombines TRBV5-1 with TRBJ2-3; D gene ambiguous. V lost 4 bases to trimming and J lost 0 bases, with 9 bases between them. The CDR3 has 14 amino acids. Germline V lookup: CDR1 SGHRS, CDR2 YFSETQ. The CDR3 DNA reads as TGCGCCAGCAGCGAACAATCTAGCACAGATACGCAGTATTTT. It encodes CASSEQSSTDTQYF.

The chain carries TRBV20-1 and TRBJ1-6; D is unclear. Germline-derived CDR1 and CDR2 are DFQATT and SNEGSKA (reference sequence). CDR3 length equals 15 residues. V gave up 3 bases and J gave up 0 bases, with 9 bases separating them. The CDR3 protein is CSASKDSSYNSPLHF. CDR3 nucleotide sequence: TGCAGTGCTAGTAAGGATAGCTCCTATAATTCACCCCTCCACTTT.

This clonotype was observed a few times. The V and J genes are TRBV6-1 and TRBJ2-2, with D hard to call. The germline V gene encodes CDR1 MNHNS and CDR2 SASEGT. Trimming took 7 bases from V and 3 from J, leaving 12 bases between them. The CDR3 length is 14 residues. The CDR3 is CASIGRDHTGELFF. CDR3 DNA sequence: TGTGCCAGCATTGGCAGAGACCACACCGGGGAGCTGTTTTTT.

This chain uses TRBV6-1 with TRBJ2-1, with 14 bases fitting TRBD2. V shed 6 bases, J shed 9 bases, and the junction held 4 bases outside the gene matches. The length of the CDR3 is 14 residues. CDR1 is MNHNS, CDR2 SASEGT, per germline. The DNA for the CDR3 is TGTGCCAGCAGGAGACTAGCGGGGGGGCTTGAGCAGTTCTTC. It specifies CASRRLAGGLEQFF.

This clonotype was observed many times. The rearrangement links TRBV7-2 to TRBJ2-7, with unresolved D. CDR1 SGHTA and CDR2 FQGNSA come from the germline V gene. V lost 0 bases to trimming and J lost 3 bases, with 12 bases between them. The CDR3 consists of 15 residues. CDR3: CASSLAPRSGYEQYF. The CDR3 DNA is TGTGCCAGCAGCTTAGCCCCCCGTTCGGGCTACGAGCAGTACTTC.

The V call is TRBV4-1, the J call TRBJ2-5; D call uncertain. The V end lost 0 bases, the J end lost 5 bases, and 7 bases lay between the germline ends. The germline V gene encodes CDR1 MGHRA and CDR2 YSYEKL. The CDR3 runs to 13 residues. CDR3 sequence reads: CASSQEGRETQYF. The CDR3 region has the DNA TGCGCCAGCAGCCAAGAAGGACGGGAGACCCAGTACTTC.

There are a few counts of this clonotype. The J gene is TRBJ1-5, the V gene TRBV12-3 or TRBV12-4; a possible D gene is TRBD1 (5 bases). V was clipped by 5 bases and J by 0 bases, with 23 bases between them. This CDR3 spans 19 amino acids. CDR3 protein: CASSISRGGVGDSNQPQHF. CDR3 in DNA: TGTGCCAGCAGTATAAGCCGAGGAGGGGTGGGAGATAGCAATCAGCCCCAGCATTTT.

This sequence joins TRBV28 and TRBJ1-6; 7 bases align to TRBD1. J gave up 10 bases and V 4 bases, and 10 bases lay outside the gene matches. CDR3 length equals 15 residues. Germline loops: CDR1 MDHEN, CDR2 SYDVKM. CDR3 residues: CASSSPGQAGSPLHF. CDR3 in DNA: TGTGCCAGCAGTTCCCCAGGACAGGCTGGATCACCCCTCCACTTT.